The 24 T cell receptor beta chains in this list originate from one sample, sequenced in a study of control samples from healthy donors and cancer patients. Libraries were prepared by immunoSEQ multiplex PCR; TCRdb keeps only in-frame clonotypes and omits some of them. The table lists fewer than 500,000 clones, around 90% of them singletons. The source material was PBMCs. The origin of the receptors is a man in his forties with head and neck cancer.

This clone appeared a single time. The J gene is TRBJ2-2, the V gene TRBV19; D gene unclear. The CDR3 extends over 15 amino acids. V dropped 4 bases and J dropped 5 bases, with 14 bases sitting between them. From germline, CDR1 is LNHDA and CDR2 SQIVND (reference sequence). The CDR3 here is CASSTATLETGELFF. The DNA of the CDR3 is TGTGCCAGTAGTACAGCAACCCTGGAGACCGGGGAGCTGTTTTTT.

The DNA of the CDR3 is TGTGCCAGTAGTGGAACGGGACACCCTAACTATGGCTACACCTTC. Translation gives CASSGTGHPNYGYTF. The chain carries TRBV19 and TRBJ1-2; D may be TRBD1 (6 bases). This CDR3 is built from 15 residues. The germline gives CDR1 LNHDA, CDR2 SQIVND (reference sequence). Trimming removed 5 bases from V and 0 bases from J, with 13 bases in between.

The chain has TRBV20-1 and TRBJ2-1; D ambiguous. Looked up from germline, CDR1 is DFQATT and CDR2 is SNEGSKA (reference sequence). V was shortened by 3 bases and J by 4 bases, with 13 bases between the two germline ends. The CDR3 runs 14 residues. CDR3 bases: TGCAGTGCTAGTTTAGGGTCCCCATACAATGAGCAGTTCTTC. Residues: CSASLGSPYNEQFF.

The chain links TRBV28 to TRBJ1-3; D gene uncertain. The germline gives CDR1 MDHEN, CDR2 SYDVKM. The CDR3 extends over 13 amino acids. The ends were cut back, 5 bases at V and 4 bases at J, with 9 bases in the middle. The CDR3 spells CASSPRPGNTIYF. CDR3 DNA sequence: TGTGCCAGCAGTCCCCGCCCGGGAAACACCATATATTTT.

CDR3 sequence: CASSQEASGVNEQFF. CDR3 in DNA: TGCGCCAGCAGCCAAGAGGCTAGCGGGGTCAATGAGCAGTTCTTC. V and J are TRBV4-1 and TRBJ2-1; TRBD2 matches 9 bases. The CDR3 has 15 residues. Germline values: CDR1 MGHRA, CDR2 YSYEKL. V trimming: 0 bases; J trimming: 6 bases; junction bases outside the gene matches: 3.

V usage is TRBV11-2 and J usage is TRBJ2-7; perhaps TRBD2 as D (6 bases). The germline V and J ends were trimmed by 8 bases and 7 bases, with 27 bases remaining between them. Germline assignment: CDR1 SGHAT and CDR2 FQNNGV. This CDR3 region has 16 residues. The CDR3 here is CASVIGTGLPGVEQYF. The CDR3 DNA reads as TGTGCCAGCGTAATAGGTACGGGACTCCCTGGGGTGGAGCAGTACTTC.

The CDR3 reads CASLGGRFSTDTQYF. The CDR3 nucleotides are TGTGCCAGCTTGGGCGGGAGGTTTAGCACAGATACGCAGTATTTT. This chain links TRBV6-5 with TRBJ2-3; 8 nucleotides agree with TRBD2. CDR1 MNHEY and CDR2 SVGAGI come from the germline V gene. The V gene end was trimmed by 8 bases and the J gene end by 0 bases; junction bases not matched to a gene: 7. This CDR3 comprises 15 residues.

The chain carries TRBV5-1 and TRBJ1-2; possibly TRBD1 for D (6 bases). The CDR3 contains 13 residues. Germline V gives CDR1 SGHRS, CDR2 YFSETQ. The V gene lost 6 bases and the J gene lost 6 bases, with 15 bases spanning the gap. For the CDR3, the DNA is TGCGCCAGCAACTTCGTGGAGGGGGATGGCTACACCTTC. Translation gives CASNFVEGDGYTF. Looking up the rest from reference TRBV5-1 and TRBJ1-2 gives the full variable domain: KAGVTQTPRYLIKTRGQQVTLSCSPISGHRSVSWYQQTPGQGLQFLFEYFSETQRNKGNFPGRFSGRQFSNSRSEMNVSTLELGDSALYLCASNFVEGDGYTFGSGTRLTVV.

This clone was recorded a few times. The chain has TRBV19 and TRBJ2-1, with D unclear. V gave up 8 bases and J gave up 2 bases, with 13 bases separating them. There are 14 residues in the CDR3. The V gene's germline CDR1 is LNHDA and CDR2 SQIVND (reference sequence). The CDR3 coding sequence is TGTGCCAGTTGGACGGGTTTCCCCTACAATGAGCAGTTCTTC. It is translated as CASWTGFPYNEQFF.

This chain uses TRBV5-4 with TRBJ2-7; D is uncertain. CDR3 length equals 13 residues. Germline CDR1 reads SGHNT; CDR2 reads YYREEE (reference sequence). Trimming left V 0 bases short and J 2 bases short, with 6 bases between. CDR3 sequence (DNA): TGTGCCAGCAGCTTGGCCCTCGCCTACGAGCAGTACTTC. Protein product: CASSLALAYEQYF.

CDR3 in DNA: TGTGCCAGCAGCGTACTAGGACTAGCGGGGATCCAAGAGACCCAGTACTTC. Its translation: CASSVLGLAGIQETQYF. The J gene is TRBJ2-5, the V gene TRBV7-9; 12 positions agree with TRBD2. Germline trimming cut 5 bases from V and 1 base from J; bases unmatched to any gene: 8. Germline V gene sequence: CDR1 SEHNR, CDR2 FQNEAQ (reference sequence). CDR3 length: 17 residues.

The DNA for the CDR3 is TGTGCCAGCAGTTTAAGGACAGAAAATGGCTACACCTTC. It codes for CASSLRTENGYTF. J is TRBJ1-2 and V is TRBV12-3 or TRBV12-4; D might be TRBD1 (6 bases). The CDR3 runs 13 residues. Trimming stripped 2 bases from V and 6 bases from J, with 10 bases between.

The rearrangement joins TRBV29-1 to TRBJ1-2, with 9 bases matching TRBD1. Trimming removed 7 bases from V and 5 bases from J; junction bases left unmatched: 5. The CDR3 extends over 12 amino acids. Germline lookup yields CDR1 SQVTM and CDR2 ANQGSEA. CDR3 DNA: TGCAGCGGGCGGACAGGGGAATATGGCTACACCTTC. Protein sequence: CSGRTGEYGYTF.

This clone appeared once. V gene TRBV11-2 combines with J gene TRBJ1-2; no clear D. The CDR3 spans 15 residues. Germline V gene sequence: CDR1 SGHAT, CDR2 FQNNGV. The V and J ends lost 1 base and 4 bases respectively, with 13 bases between them. CDR3 sequence reads: CASSLGEDTFYGYTF. The CDR3, as DNA: TGTGCCAGCAGCTTAGGCGAGGATACGTTCTATGGCTACACCTTC.

This rearrangement joins TRBV19 to TRBJ2-7; D gene uncertain. V gave up 3 bases and J gave up 3 bases, with 18 bases separating them. The germline V gene has CDR1 LNHDA and CDR2 SQIVND (reference sequence). CDR3 length: 16 amino acids. CDR3 protein: CASSIGASVQGYEQYF. The CDR3, as DNA: TGTGCCAGTAGTATCGGCGCTTCGGTACAAGGCTACGAGCAGTACTTC.

The CDR3 nucleotides are TGTGCCACCAGTGATTTTACAAGTTTGGGAGCCCAGCATTTT. Protein product: CATSDFTSLGAQHF. The V gene is TRBV24-1, the J gene TRBJ1-5; D uncertain. The length of the CDR3 is 14 residues. Between the trimmed V and J ends, which lost 1 base and 11 bases, there was a span of 14 bases. Germline loops: CDR1 KGHDR, CDR2 SFDVKD.

The chain recombines TRBV19 with TRBJ2-7; 8 positions match TRBD2. The CDR3 extends over 16 amino acids. Germline lookup yields CDR1 LNHDA and CDR2 SQIVND (reference sequence). J lost 4 bases, V lost 2 bases, and 10 bases had no gene match. As DNA, the CDR3 is TGTGCCAGTAGTATATTAGCGGGGTTGTCGACTTACGAGCAGTACTTC. Translating gives CASSILAGLSTYEQYF.

V gene TRBV6-5 combines with J gene TRBJ2-1; D may correspond to TRBD1 or TRBD2 (6 bases each). The ends were cut back, 4 bases at V and 9 bases at J, with 13 bases in the middle. CDR3 length: 13 amino acids. Germline V gene lookup returns CDR1 MNHEY and CDR2 SVGAGI. In DNA, the CDR3 is TGTGCCAGCAGTTCTCTAGGAGGGGGTGAGCAGTTCTTC. The encoded protein is CASSSLGGGEQFF.

The V gene is TRBV7-2, the J gene TRBJ2-3; TRBD1 might be the D (6 bases). Per germline, CDR1 SGHTA and CDR2 FQGNSA. V was trimmed by 5 bases and J by 5 bases, leaving 14 bases between them. The CDR3 has 14 residues. CDR3 nucleotide sequence: TGTGCCAGCAGCATCGCAGGGGCGGGAGATACGCAGTATTTT. Translating gives CASSIAGAGDTQYF. The entire variable domain, with the rest obtained from reference TRBV7-2 and TRBJ2-3, is as follows: GAGVSQSPSNKVTEKGKDVELRCDPISGHTALYWYRQSLGQGLEFLIYFQGNSAPDKSGLPSDRFSAERTGGSVSTLTIQRTQQEDSAVYLCASSIAGAGDTQYFGPGTRLTVL.

The chain employs TRBV11-3 and TRBJ2-3; 9 bases are shared with TRBD1. Losses at the gene ends were 0 bases for V and 4 bases for J; bases not matched to a gene: 8. Germline V gives CDR1 SGHNT, CDR2 YENEEA. This CDR3 has 17 amino acids. The DNA of the CDR3 is TGTGCCAGCAGCTTAGATCCTTGGACAGGGGTCGCAGATACGCAGTATTTT. Its protein is CASSLDPWTGVADTQYF.

The J gene is TRBJ2-2, the V gene TRBV4-3; 13 bases map to TRBD2. Germline loops: CDR1 LGHNA, CDR2 YSLEER. The CDR3 contains 17 residues. Losses at the gene ends were 2 bases for V and 7 bases for J; bases not matched to a gene: 7. For the CDR3, the DNA is TGCGCCAGCAGCCAACAAACTAGCGGGGGGGCCCACGGGGAGCTGTTTTTT. This codes for CASSQQTSGGAHGELFF.

The J gene is TRBJ2-7, the V gene TRBV7-6, with TRBD1 matching 9 bases. The CDR3 sequence is 15 residues long. Germline CDR1 and CDR2: SGHVS and FNYEAQ. V was clipped by 4 bases and J by 6 bases; unmatched bases: 10. CDR3 nucleotides: TGTGCCAGCAGCTCTTTACAGGGGGCATTACTCGAGCAGTACTTC. It encodes CASSSLQGALLEQYF.

The chain couples TRBV7-2 to TRBJ1-2, with 7 bases matching TRBD1. Germline V gene data show CDR1 as SGHTA and CDR2 as FQGNSA. This CDR3 spans 15 amino acids. Trimming cost V 4 bases and J 0 bases; bases outside gene matches: 5. This chain's CDR3 is CASSWQGESNYGYTF. The CDR3 coding sequence is TGTGCCAGCAGCTGGCAGGGGGAATCTAACTATGGCTACACCTTC.

The genes are TRBV30 and TRBJ1-4, with a weak D call TRBD1 (5 bases). V shed 2 bases and J shed 12 bases, with 19 bases lying between them. The CDR3 has 14 residues. The germline gives CDR1 GTSNPN, CDR2 SVGIG (reference sequence). Here the CDR3 reads CAWSLSRGLTELFF. DNA for the CDR3: TGTGCCTGGAGTCTCTCTCGGGGCCTGACGGAACTGTTTTTT.